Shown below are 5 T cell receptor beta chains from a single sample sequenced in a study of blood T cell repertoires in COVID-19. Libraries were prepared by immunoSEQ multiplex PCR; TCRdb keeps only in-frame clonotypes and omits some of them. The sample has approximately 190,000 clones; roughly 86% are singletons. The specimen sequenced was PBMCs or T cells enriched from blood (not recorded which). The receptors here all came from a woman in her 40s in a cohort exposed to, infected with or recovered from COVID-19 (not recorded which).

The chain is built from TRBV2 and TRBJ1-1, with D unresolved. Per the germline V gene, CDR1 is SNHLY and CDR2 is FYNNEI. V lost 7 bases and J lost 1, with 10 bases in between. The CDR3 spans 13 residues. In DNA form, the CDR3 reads TGTGCCAGCACCCCAGAGGAGAACACTGAAGCTTTCTTT. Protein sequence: CASTPEENTEAFF. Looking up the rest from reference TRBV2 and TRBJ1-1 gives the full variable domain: EPEVTQTPSHQVTQMGQEVILRCVPISNHLYFYWYRQILGQKVEFLVSFYNNEISEKSEIFDDQFSVERPDGSNFTLKIRSTKLEDSAMYFCASTPEENTEAFFGQGTRLTVV.

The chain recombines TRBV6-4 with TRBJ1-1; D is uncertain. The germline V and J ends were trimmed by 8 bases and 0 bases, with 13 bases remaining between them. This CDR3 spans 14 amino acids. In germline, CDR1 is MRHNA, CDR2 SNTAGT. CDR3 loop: CASRRTGMNTEAFF. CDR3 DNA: TGTGCCAGCCGGAGGACGGGTATGAACACTGAAGCTTTCTTT.

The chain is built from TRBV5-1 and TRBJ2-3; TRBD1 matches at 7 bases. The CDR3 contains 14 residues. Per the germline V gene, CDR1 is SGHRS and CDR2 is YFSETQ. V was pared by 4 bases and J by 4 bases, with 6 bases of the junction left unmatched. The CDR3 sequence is CASSPGQVADTQYF. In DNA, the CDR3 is TGCGCCAGCAGCCCCGGACAGGTAGCAGATACGCAGTATTTT.

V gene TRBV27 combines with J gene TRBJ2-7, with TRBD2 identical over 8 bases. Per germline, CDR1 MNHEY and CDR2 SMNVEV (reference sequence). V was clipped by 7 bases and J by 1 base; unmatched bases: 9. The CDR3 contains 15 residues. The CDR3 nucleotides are TGTGCCAGCACCGCCGGGGCGGGGGGATCCTACGAGCAGTACTTC. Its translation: CASTAGAGGSYEQYF.

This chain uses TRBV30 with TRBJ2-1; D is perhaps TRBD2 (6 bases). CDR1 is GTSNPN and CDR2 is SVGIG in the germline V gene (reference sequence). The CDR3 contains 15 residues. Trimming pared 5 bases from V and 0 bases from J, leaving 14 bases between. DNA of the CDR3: TGTGCCTGGGCCAAGGAGGGGTACTCCTACAATGAGCAGTTCTTC. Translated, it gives CAWAKEGYSYNEQFF.